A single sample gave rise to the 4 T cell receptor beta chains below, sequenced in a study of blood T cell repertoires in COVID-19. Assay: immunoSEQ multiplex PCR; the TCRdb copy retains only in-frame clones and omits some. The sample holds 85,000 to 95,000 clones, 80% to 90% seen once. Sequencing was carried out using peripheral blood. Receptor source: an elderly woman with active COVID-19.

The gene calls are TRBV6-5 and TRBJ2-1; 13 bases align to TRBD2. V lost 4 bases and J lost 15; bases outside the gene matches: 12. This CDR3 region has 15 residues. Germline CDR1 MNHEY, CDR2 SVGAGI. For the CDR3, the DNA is TGTGCCAGCAGTTCCCAACCGGGACTAGCGGGATTCTTGTTCTTC. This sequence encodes CASSSQPGLAGFLFF.

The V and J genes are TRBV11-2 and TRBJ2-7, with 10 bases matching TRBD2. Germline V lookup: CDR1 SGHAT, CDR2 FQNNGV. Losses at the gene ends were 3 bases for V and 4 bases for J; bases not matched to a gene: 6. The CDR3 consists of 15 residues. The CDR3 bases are TGTGCCAGCAGCTTGCCCGGGACTAGCGTATACGAGCAGTACTTC. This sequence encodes CASSLPGTSVYEQYF. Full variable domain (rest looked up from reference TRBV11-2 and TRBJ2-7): EAGVAQSPRYKIIEKRQSVAFWCNPISGHATLYWYQQILGQGPKLLIQFQNNGVVDDSQLPKDRFSAERLKGVDSTLKIQPAKLEDSAVYLCASSLPGTSVYEQYFGPGTRLTVT.

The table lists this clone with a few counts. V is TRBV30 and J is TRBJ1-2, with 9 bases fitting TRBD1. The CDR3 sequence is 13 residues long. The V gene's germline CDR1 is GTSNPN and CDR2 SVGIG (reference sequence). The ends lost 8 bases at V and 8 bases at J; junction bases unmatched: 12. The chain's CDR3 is CAAARDRALGYTF. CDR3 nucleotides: TGTGCCGCCGCCCGGGACAGGGCACTAGGCTACACCTTC.

In DNA, the CDR3 is TGTGCCGCAGGGGATGGGTACGAGCAGTACTTC. It yields the protein CAAGDGYEQYF. The chain joins TRBV25-1 to TRBJ2-7; D is perhaps TRBD1 (6 bases). The germline V gene has CDR1 MGHDK and CDR2 SYGVNS. The CDR3 totals 11 residues. Between the trimmed V and J ends, which lost 11 bases and 4 bases, there was a span of 12 bases.